This T cell receptor (beta chain) was identified during a study of technical replicates of blood from several donors. This CDR3 has 15 residues. The V and J ends lost 0 bases and 4 bases, in that order; junction bases with no gene match: 5. CDR1 and CDR2 from the germline V gene are MGHRA and YSYEKL. Repertoires were generated with immunoSEQ multiplex PCR, while TCRdb's copy carries only in-frame clones and drops some. The sample holds 65,000 to 90,000 clones, around 90% seen once. Sequencing input: T cells isolated from PBMCs. V and J are TRBV4-1 and TRBJ2-5, with TRBD2 identical over 7 bases. The receptor was isolated from a human donor in good health. CDR3 region: CASSQDWGGSETQYF. The CDR3 nucleotides read TGCGCCAGCAGCCAAGATTGGGGGGGGTCAGAGACCCAGTACTTC.